What follows is one T cell receptor beta chain and its context. What it binds is unknown. TCRdb itself ran the reads through MiXCR, one entry per CDR3 protein. The sample includes fewer than 850,000 distinct CDR3 sequences, around 29% of them seen just once. The sample belongs to a study of T cell repertoires in cytomegalovirus infection. Per the germline V gene, CDR1 is MGHDK and CDR2 is SYGVNS. CDR3 length equals 14 residues. Trimming removed 0 bases at V and 7 bases at J, with 10 bases between. This chain joins TRBV25-1 and TRBJ1-5; D might be TRBD1 (5 bases). The sequence was collected from a human donor in good health (CMV status not recorded). Some clones in this sample may be carry-over from other donors' samples. This specimen consisted of cultured CD8+ T cells from PBMCs, obtained from culture after CMV antigen stimulation. CDR3 nucleotide sequence: TGTGCCAGCAGTGAATACAGGGATGGACAGCCCCAGCATTTT. It yields the protein CASSEYRDGQPQHF.